This T cell receptor beta chain was documented in a study of blood T cell repertoires in COVID-19. Study background: The analysed material was cDNA or gDNA that came from T cells, B-cell-depleted T cells, or PBMCs.

In the original processing: Cell counts per sample came from amplifying reference gene primers. The repertoire was sequenced with immunoSEQ multiplex PCR; TCRdb's copy has only in-frame clones and lacks some. V and J calls and clone size are given by that table; D and trimming were obtained from the DNA. This table holds some 300,000 clones, about 87% found once. CDR1 is SNHLY, CDR2 FYNNEI, per germline. Losses at the gene ends were 9 bases for V and 7 bases for J; bases not matched to a gene: 3. The CDR3 extends over 13 amino acids. The chain recombines TRBV2 with TRBJ1-6; 10 bases fit TRBD1. The source of this sequence is a woman under 40 who had recovered from COVID-19. The sample was peripheral blood. CDR3 residues: CARSGQGNSPLHF. DNA of the CDR3: TGTGCCAGGTCGGGACAGGGGAATTCACCCCTCCACTTT. Drawing the rest from reference TRBV2 and TRBJ1-6, the complete variable domain is EPEVTQTPSHQVTQMGQEVILRCVPISNHLYFYWYRQILGQKVEFLVSFYNNEISEKSEIFDDQFSVERPDGSNFTLKIRSTKLEDSAMYFCARSGQGNSPLHFGNGTRLTVT.